The 24 T cell receptor beta chains below were found in one sample sequenced in a study of identical twins (dated by TCRdb to 2016 to 2018). The method behind the library was 5' RACE. Data came from an Illumina HiSeq 2000. Using fastp at Q25 and MiXCR, TCRdb reprocessed the public reads and kept productive beta chains. Under each unique CDR3 protein, matching rows form one entry showing the most common genes and DNA. Across this sample there are 450,000 to 650,000 distinct CDR3 sequences, with roughly 9.5% seen only once. The top ten clonotypes cover 2.5% to 3.5% of the sample. These data also featured in a second study, about yellow fever vaccine responses in identical twins.

The source material was PBMCs. These receptors originate from a woman under 30 in good health.

This chain joins TRBV5-1 and TRBJ2-1; tentative D call: TRBD1 (5 bases). There are 14 residues in the CDR3. V gave up 6 bases and J gave up 4 bases, with 14 bases separating them. Germline V lookup: CDR1 SGHRS, CDR2 YFSETQ. The CDR3 DNA follows: TGCGCCAGCACCCAAACGACAGATTACAATGAGCAGTTCTTC. This encodes CASTQTTDYNEQFF.

This chain links TRBV7-3 with TRBJ2-1; TRBD2 aligns across 10 bases. CDR1 and CDR2 from the germline V gene are SGHTA and FQGTGA. The trim removed 0 bases at V and 8 bases at J, leaving 13 bases unmatched. This CDR3 spans 18 amino acids. CDR3 loop: CASSLTRDSGGAGYEQFF. The CDR3 DNA reads as TGTGCCAGCAGCTTAACGAGGGACAGCGGGGGGGCCGGCTATGAGCAGTTCTTC.

This clonotype showed up just a few times. The rearrangement uses TRBV12-3 or TRBV12-4 and TRBJ2-1; 9 nucleotides line up with TRBD1. This CDR3 spans 14 amino acids. V was pared by 7 bases and J by 6 bases, with 7 bases of the junction left unmatched. The CDR3 coding sequence is TGTGCCAGCACCATCGGGACAGGGCTCAATGAGCAGTTCTTC. Translation gives CASTIGTGLNEQFF.

This clonotype was observed at least ten times. The chain uses TRBV7-9 and TRBJ2-5; D is unclear. This CDR3 region has 12 residues. V was clipped by 2 bases and J by 9 bases, with 10 bases between them. Germline CDR1 SEHNR, CDR2 FQNEAQ (reference sequence). CDR3 sequence: CASSLHGLSQYF. The CDR3 nucleotides are TGTGCCAGCAGCTTACACGGCCTGTCCCAGTACTTC.

This clonotype occurred many times. The rearrangement links TRBV18 to TRBJ1-1, with D uncertain. Germline V gene sequence: CDR1 KGHSH, CDR2 LQKENI. The V gene lost 2 bases and the J gene lost 4 bases, with 8 bases spanning the gap. This CDR3 contains 13 residues. CDR3 bases: TGTGCCAGCTCACCAGTCCCCCTCACTGAAGCTTTCTTT. It translates to CASSPVPLTEAFF. The complete variable domain, with remaining parts taken from reference TRBV18 and TRBJ1-1, reads NAGVMQNPRHLVRRRGQEARLRCSPMKGHSHVYWYRQLPEEGLKFMVYLQKENIIDESGMPKERFSAEFPKEGPSILRIQQVVRGDSAAYFCASSPVPLTEAFFGQGTRLTVV.

The genes are TRBV7-6 and TRBJ2-1; TRBD2 matches 13 bases. Unmatched junction bases numbered 4, after V lost 2 bases and J lost 0 bases. CDR1 and CDR2 from the germline V gene are SGHVS and FNYEAQ. This CDR3 is 18 amino acids long. DNA for the CDR3: TGTGCCAGCAGCTTACAACTAGCGGGGGGGAGCTCCTACAATGAGCAGTTCTTC. It translates to CASSLQLAGGSSYNEQFF.

This clonotype has at least ten counts. The J gene is TRBJ2-3, the V gene TRBV20-1; TRBD2 matches at 14 bases. This CDR3 comprises 14 residues. Looked up from germline, CDR1 is DFQATT and CDR2 is SNEGSKA (reference sequence). The V segment lost 6 bases and the J segment 6 bases; nucleotides outside the gene matches: 5. The CDR3 reads CSASGTSGSDTQYF. DNA for the CDR3: TGCAGTGCATCCGGGACTAGCGGGAGCGATACGCAGTATTTT.

This clonotype showed up just a few times. V and J are TRBV2 and TRBJ1-2; no firm D call. Germline V gene sequence: CDR1 SNHLY, CDR2 FYNNEI. This CDR3 has 14 amino acids. V lost 4 bases and J lost 6, with 15 bases in between. CDR3 coding DNA: TGTGCCAGCAGTGGACGCTCCGGGTCTCATGGCTACACCTTC. The encoded protein is CASSGRSGSHGYTF.

This clonotype turned up a few times. The V call is TRBV9, the J call TRBJ1-1; TRBD1 aligns across 7 bases. Germline V lookup: CDR1 SGDLS, CDR2 YYNGEE. This CDR3 comprises 14 residues. V shed 0 bases and J 3 bases; nucleotides not matched to a gene: 2. The CDR3 coding sequence is TGTGCCAGCAGCGTAGCCGACAGGGACACTGAAGCTTTCTTT. Translating gives CASSVADRDTEAFF.

The CDR3 is CSVGLAGSSYEQYF. In DNA form, the CDR3 reads TGCAGCGTGGGGCTTGCGGGGAGCTCCTACGAGCAGTACTTC. The V call is TRBV29-1, the J call TRBJ2-7; D might be TRBD2 (6 bases). The germline gives CDR1 SQVTM, CDR2 ANQGSEA. The CDR3 runs 14 residues. V lost 6 bases, J lost 0 bases, and 15 bases lay in between.

This clonotype was observed a few times. The V call is TRBV7-9, the J call TRBJ2-5; perhaps D is TRBD1 or TRBD2 (5 bases each). The CDR3 consists of 14 residues. V lost 5 bases and J lost 10, with 20 bases in between. Germline V gene sequence: CDR1 SEHNR, CDR2 FQNEAQ (reference sequence). The CDR3 DNA is TGTGCCAGCAGCCCAGCAGGGACCCAATTCGGCCAGTACTTC. Its translation is CASSPAGTQFGQYF.

This clonotype was counted only a few times. V is TRBV12-3 or TRBV12-4 and J is TRBJ2-7, with D unresolved. The CDR3 covers 11 residues. The V end was cut by 3 bases, the J end by 6 bases, with 6 bases between. The chain's CDR3 is CASSFEVEQYF. Here the CDR3 DNA reads TGTGCCAGCAGTTTCGAGGTCGAGCAGTACTTC.

In this sample, this clonotype turned up a few times. The V and J genes are TRBV4-2 and TRBJ2-7, with 7 bases that match TRBD2. CDR1 and CDR2 (germline): LGHNA, YNFKEQ. This CDR3 region has 17 residues. J lost 6 bases, V lost 2 bases, and 16 bases had no gene match. The CDR3: CASSQSQRDPVSGEQYF. CDR3 DNA sequence: TGTGCCAGCAGCCAATCCCAGCGGGACCCCGTGTCCGGCGAGCAGTACTTC.

This clonotype has a single count. The chain has TRBV2 and TRBJ2-7; D unresolved. V was pared by 3 bases and J by 1 base, with 13 bases between. The germline V gene encodes CDR1 SNHLY and CDR2 FYNNEI. This CDR3 spans 15 amino acids. CDR3 loop: CASSEWQALSYEQYF. DNA of the CDR3: TGTGCCAGCAGTGAGTGGCAGGCGCTATCCTACGAGCAGTACTTC.

The CDR3 region has the DNA TGTGCCAGCAGCCCCGCGTTGGGGCCTCCAGCCCACGAGCAGTACTTC. Protein: CASSPALGPPAHEQYF. V usage is TRBV7-2 and J usage is TRBJ2-7, with D tentatively TRBD1 (5 bases). CDR3 length equals 16 residues. V was clipped by 5 bases and J by 5 bases, with 22 bases between them. Germline V CDR1 and CDR2: SGHTA, FQGNSA.

The V call is TRBV28, the J call TRBJ1-5; D is unclear. This CDR3 has 16 residues. CDR1 is MDHEN and CDR2 is SYDVKM in the germline V gene. Trimming shortened V by 3 bases and J by 3 bases, and 15 bases separated the two germline ends. CDR3 residues: CASSFIKQPLNQPQHF. The CDR3 bases are TGTGCCAGCAGTTTTATCAAACAGCCACTCAATCAGCCCCAGCATTTT.

This clonotype was recorded many times. The chain recombines TRBV12-3 or TRBV12-4 with TRBJ2-3; D remains unclear. Trimming removed 3 bases from V and 3 bases from J, with 16 bases in between. There are 16 residues in the CDR3. The CDR3 here is CASSFGWNTETDTQYF. The CDR3 DNA sequence: TGTGCCAGCAGTTTTGGGTGGAACACGGAGACAGATACGCAGTATTTT.

The V and J genes are TRBV18 and TRBJ2-1; D call uncertain. Per germline, CDR1 KGHSH and CDR2 LQKENI. V lost 2 bases and J lost 9, with 14 bases in between. CDR3 length equals 14 residues. CDR3 DNA sequence: TGTGCCAGCTCACCAGACACGGCCGGTGCTGAGCAGTTCTTC. Translation gives CASSPDTAGAEQFF.

The gene calls are TRBV7-2 and TRBJ1-3; the match to TRBD1 covers 8 bases. Germline values: CDR1 SGHTA, CDR2 FQGNSA. V lost 4 bases to trimming and J lost 1 base; unmatched junction nucleotides: 3. The CDR3 extends over 15 amino acids. This chain's CDR3 is CASSYRQGSGNTIYF. The CDR3 DNA sequence: TGTGCCAGCAGCTACAGACAGGGGTCTGGAAACACCATATATTTT. The variable domain in full, with the rest retrieved from reference TRBV7-2 and TRBJ1-3, is GAGVSQSPSNKVTEKGKDVELRCDPISGHTALYWYRQSLGQGLEFLIYFQGNSAPDKSGLPSDRFSAERTGGSVSTLTIQRTQQEDSAVYLCASSYRQGSGNTIYFGEGSWLTVV.

The chain links TRBV11-1 to TRBJ2-7, with TRBD2 matching over 11 bases. The CDR3 is 18 amino acids. The V and J ends lost 2 bases and 0 bases, in that order; junction bases with no gene match: 9. From germline, CDR1 is SGHAT and CDR2 FQDESV (reference sequence). The CDR3 bases are TGTGCCAGCAGCTTACCCCTCCTTAGCGGGAGGGCCTCCTACGAGCAGTACTTC. It encodes CASSLPLLSGRASYEQYF.

This clonotype appeared a few times. The V gene is TRBV7-9, the J gene TRBJ2-7, with a weak D call TRBD2 (5 bases). Germline lookup yields CDR1 SEHNR and CDR2 FQNEAQ (reference sequence). The CDR3 runs 15 residues. The ends were cut back, 1 base at V and 5 bases at J, with 15 bases in the middle. This CDR3 reads CASSLEEARPHEQYF. CDR3 sequence (DNA): TGTGCCAGCAGCTTAGAGGAGGCCAGACCCCACGAGCAGTACTTC.

Worth noting for this clonotype: This may come from a read error, since a much larger clone is one base off. V is TRBV6-1 and J is TRBJ2-3; D is perhaps TRBD1 (6 bases). CDR3 length: 14 residues. Per germline, CDR1 MNHNS and CDR2 SASEGT. The CDR3: CGSSPGARTDTQYF. CDR3 in DNA: TGTGGCAGCAGTCCAGGGGCCCGCACAGATACGCAGTATTTT.

This clonotype was recorded many times. The V and J genes are TRBV10-3 and TRBJ2-1; D gene unclear. Germline V lookup: CDR1 ENHRY, CDR2 SYGVKD. Trimming cost V 6 bases and J 2 bases, with 14 bases left between them. The CDR3 is 15 residues long. Here the CDR3 reads CAIREGLNPYNEQFF. The CDR3 DNA reads TGTGCCATCAGAGAAGGATTAAACCCCTACAATGAGCAGTTCTTC.

V gene TRBV7-9 combines with J gene TRBJ2-7; D gene unclear. The ends were cut back, 5 bases at V and 3 bases at J, with 23 bases in the middle. Per the germline V gene, CDR1 is SEHNR and CDR2 is FQNEAQ (reference sequence). This CDR3 comprises 17 residues. CDR3 DNA sequence: TGTGCCAGCAGCCCTATGCGGCAGACCCGAGAGATCTACGAGCAGTACTTC. It encodes CASSPMRQTREIYEQYF.